Below, 25 T cell receptor beta chains from the same sample are listed, as sequenced in a study of identical twins. One entry per CDR3 protein results from TCRdb running MiXCR on the 5' RACE reads. The data show some 440,000 distinct CDR3 sequences, 24% seen once. The same data also contributed to another study, on T cells expressing NK-cell markers.

Sequencing was done on a sample of CD4+ T cells sorted from blood. Every receptor here comes from a woman in her late teens or twenties in good health.

This clonotype was found a few times. The chain uses TRBV29-1 and TRBJ1-2; D remains unclear. The V gene lost 2 bases and the J gene lost 8 bases, with 12 bases spanning the gap. The germline V gene encodes CDR1 SQVTM and CDR2 ANQGSEA. The CDR3 contains 12 residues. The DNA of the CDR3 is TGCAGCGTTGAAAGTGCTGGTAGGGGCTACACCTTC. This codes for CSVESAGRGYTF.

This chain links TRBV6-2 or TRBV6-3 with TRBJ2-7; a weak D match, TRBD2 (5 bases). Germline V gene data show CDR1 as MNHEY and CDR2 as SVGEGT. The length of the CDR3 is 13 residues. V was shortened by 2 bases and J by 7 bases, with 12 bases between the two germline ends. CDR3 in DNA: TGTGCCAGCAGTTACGACGGAACGGGAGAGCAGTACTTC. Residues: CASSYDGTGEQYF.

The genes are TRBV20-1 and TRBJ2-1; no firm D call. CDR3 size: 13 residues. V was pared by 0 bases and J by 7 bases, with 10 bases between. In germline, CDR1 is DFQATT, CDR2 SNEGSKA (reference sequence). The CDR3 DNA reads as TGCAGTGCTAGAGATAGGCCTCGGAATGAGCAGTTCTTC. Translated, it gives CSARDRPRNEQFF.

The rearrangement links TRBV20-1 to TRBJ1-5, with D hard to call. The V and J ends lost 1 base and 7 bases respectively, with 14 bases between them. This CDR3 contains 14 residues. The germline V gene encodes CDR1 DFQATT and CDR2 SNEGSKA (reference sequence). CDR3 in amino acids: CSARGNAGGQPQHF. The CDR3 DNA sequence: TGCAGTGCTAGAGGAAATGCTGGTGGCCAGCCCCAGCATTTT.

In its sample, this clonotype was seen a few times. The chain combines TRBV20-1 with TRBJ2-7; D is possibly TRBD1 (6 bases). Germline CDR1 reads DFQATT; CDR2 reads SNEGSKA (reference sequence). CDR3 length: 16 residues. The germline V and J ends were trimmed by 0 bases and 2 bases, with 17 bases remaining between them. The CDR3 loop reads CSARDILQGSTYEQYF. The CDR3 DNA sequence: TGCAGTGCTAGAGATATATTACAGGGAAGCACCTACGAGCAGTACTTC.

The sample holds a few counts of this clonotype. V and J are TRBV5-1 and TRBJ2-3; 11 bases are a match to TRBD2. The CDR3 covers 17 residues. V dropped 1 base and J dropped 4; count of bases not matched to a gene: 8. Germline V gene sequence: CDR1 SGHRS, CDR2 YFSETQ. CDR3 coding DNA: TGCGCCAGCAGCTTGTCCCTGACTAGCGGGACGTCAGATACGCAGTATTTT. As protein: CASSLSLTSGTSDTQYF. Together with reference TRBV5-1 and TRBJ2-3, the CDR3 gives the full variable domain: KAGVTQTPRYLIKTRGQQVTLSCSPISGHRSVSWYQQTPGQGLQFLFEYFSETQRNKGNFPGRFSGRQFSNSRSEMNVSTLELGDSALYLCASSLSLTSGTSDTQYFGPGTRLTVL.

CDR3 loop: CSASRQGATDTQYF. In DNA form, the CDR3 reads TGCAGTGCTAGCCGACAGGGGGCAACAGATACGCAGTATTTT. The V and J genes are TRBV20-1 and TRBJ2-3; 10 nucleotides match TRBD1. Germline CDR1 DFQATT, CDR2 SNEGSKA (reference sequence). Germline trimming cut 3 bases from V and 3 bases from J; bases unmatched to any gene: 3. The CDR3 runs 14 residues.

This clonotype came up a few times. V is TRBV9 and J is TRBJ2-1, with 14 bases aligning to TRBD2. The CDR3 is 15 residues long. Germline-derived CDR1 and CDR2 are SGDLS and YYNGEE. V lost 3 bases to trimming and J lost 6 bases; unmatched junction nucleotides: 2. CDR3 sequence reads: CASSATSGRANEQFF. Here the CDR3 DNA reads TGTGCCAGCAGCGCGACTAGCGGGAGGGCCAATGAGCAGTTCTTC. Complete variable domain (other parts from reference TRBV9 and TRBJ2-1): DSGVTQTPKHLITATGQRVTLRCSPRSGDLSVYWYQQSLDQGLQFLIQYYNGEERAKGNILERFSAQQFPDLHSELNLSSLELGDSALYFCASSATSGRANEQFFGPGTRLTVL.

The table lists this clonotype with a few counts. DNA for the CDR3: TGTGCCAGCACGTCGAGGGACCCTTTGGCGGGGAAAAGCTCCTACAATGAGCAGTTCTTC. This gives the protein CASTSRDPLAGKSSYNEQFF. The chain recombines TRBV21-1 with TRBJ2-1; the D segment call TRBD2 is taken from the table without a DNA check. TRBV21-1 is noted as a pseudogene. The CDR3 runs 20 residues.

This clonotype was recorded at least ten times. V is TRBV12-3 or TRBV12-4 and J is TRBJ2-1; D is unresolved. The CDR3 runs to 11 residues. Trimming cost V 5 bases and J 4 bases, with 3 bases left between them. The CDR3 reads CASSKYNEQFF. CDR3 DNA: TGTGCCAGCAGTAAGTACAATGAGCAGTTCTTC.

J is TRBJ1-1 and V is TRBV5-1; weak D call: TRBD1 (6 bases). The V gene lost 4 bases and the J gene lost 13 bases, with 23 bases spanning the gap. The CDR3 is 14 residues long. The germline CDR1 and CDR2 sequences are SGHRS and YFSETQ. The CDR3 coding sequence is TGCGCCAGCAGCGTGACAGGTCCGGGCACTGAGGTTTTCTTT. Translation: CASSVTGPGTEVFF. Drawing the rest from reference TRBV5-1 and TRBJ1-1, the complete variable domain is KAGVTQTPRYLIKTRGQQVTLSCSPISGHRSVSWYQQTPGQGLQFLFEYFSETQRNKGNFPGRFSGRQFSNSRSEMNVSTLELGDSALYLCASSVTGPGTEVFFGQGTRLTVV.

This clonotype was seen a handful of times. The V and J genes are TRBV11-2 and TRBJ2-1; 7 positions match TRBD2. CDR1 is SGHAT, CDR2 FQNNGV, per germline. After removal of 3 bases from V and 3 bases from J, the junction contained 5 bases not matched to a gene. This CDR3 has 15 residues. As DNA, the CDR3 is TGTGCCAGCAGCTTTCAAAGCGGGGTCTACAATGAGCAGTTCTTC. It specifies CASSFQSGVYNEQFF.

The V gene is TRBV5-5, the J gene TRBJ1-2; D is undetermined. The V gene's germline CDR1 is SGHKS and CDR2 YYEKEE (reference sequence). Trimming took 0 bases from V and 2 from J, leaving 11 bases between them. The CDR3 covers 15 residues. The CDR3 DNA sequence: TGTGCCAGCAGCTTGGCCCCAGATACAAACTATGGCTACACCTTC. Its translation is CASSLAPDTNYGYTF. The variable domain in full, completed from reference TRBV5-5 and TRBJ1-2, reads DAGVTQSPTHLIKTRGQQVTLRCSPISGHKSVSWYQQVLGQGPQFIFQYYEKEERGRGNFPDRFSARQFPNYSSELNVNALLLGDSALYLCASSLAPDTNYGYTFGSGTRLTVV.

This clonotype was counted many times. V usage is TRBV20-1 and J usage is TRBJ2-2; 7 bases are a match to TRBD2. Trimming removed 6 bases from V and 0 bases from J; junction bases left unmatched: 7. Germline CDR1 reads DFQATT; CDR2 reads SNEGSKA (reference sequence). This CDR3 contains 15 residues. The CDR3: CSAGGGVANTGELFF. For the CDR3, the DNA is TGCAGTGCGGGGGGGGGGGTGGCGAACACCGGGGAGCTGTTTTTT.

The chain links TRBV12-3 or TRBV12-4 to TRBJ1-1; D is ambiguous. The ends were cut back, 1 base at V and 10 bases at J, with 10 bases in the middle. The CDR3 runs 12 residues. CDR3 sequence: CASSLVSQRAFF. CDR3 bases: TGTGCCAGCAGTTTAGTGTCTCAACGAGCTTTCTTT.

The rearrangement links TRBV11-1 to TRBJ2-1, with 8 bases aligning to TRBD1. Germline V gives CDR1 SGHAT, CDR2 FQDESV (reference sequence). The CDR3 extends over 20 amino acids. V was clipped by 1 base and J by 4 bases; unmatched bases: 18. The CDR3 sequence is CASSLGQGARWHGEYNEQFF. As DNA, the CDR3 is TGTGCCAGCAGCTTAGGCCAGGGGGCTCGCTGGCACGGAGAGTACAATGAGCAGTTCTTC.

This clonotype was counted ten times or more. The gene calls are TRBV7-3 and TRBJ2-7; perhaps TRBD2 as D (6 bases). Trimming left V 5 bases short and J 6 bases short, with 17 bases between. CDR1 is SGHTA, CDR2 FQGTGA, per germline. The CDR3 runs 14 residues. CDR3 DNA: TGTGCCAGCAGCCTCAGTGGAGGGTTGAGCGAGCAGTACTTC. Translated, it gives CASSLSGGLSEQYF.

This chain uses TRBV2 with TRBJ1-2; D remains ambiguous. Germline V CDR1 and CDR2: SNHLY, FYNNEI. The V end lost 7 bases, the J end lost 6 bases, and 12 bases lay between the germline ends. The CDR3 has 12 residues. DNA for the CDR3: TGTGCCAGCACCAAACAAGGAAATGGCTACACCTTC. It encodes CASTKQGNGYTF. Full variable domain (missing parts from reference TRBV2 and TRBJ1-2): EPEVTQTPSHQVTQMGQEVILRCVPISNHLYFYWYRQILGQKVEFLVSFYNNEISEKSEIFDDQFSVERPDGSNFTLKIRSTKLEDSAMYFCASTKQGNGYTFGSGTRLTVV.

This clonotype was seen more than once but under ten times. This chain connects TRBV11-1 to TRBJ2-7, with D possibly matching TRBD2 (6 bases). The CDR3 extends over 19 amino acids. Trimming took 6 bases from V and 1 from J, leaving 28 bases between them. Germline CDR1 SGHAT, CDR2 FQDESV (reference sequence). As DNA, the CDR3 is TGTGCCAGCAGTATTCAATGGGACTTTGGCAAGAAAGGTTCCTACGAGCAGTACTTC. Protein sequence: CASSIQWDFGKKGSYEQYF.

This clonotype was recorded many times. V is TRBV7-9 and J is TRBJ2-1; D remains unclear. Germline CDR1 is SEHNR and CDR2 is FQNEAQ (reference sequence). Between the trimmed V and J ends, which lost 3 bases and 10 bases, there was a span of 4 bases. The CDR3 consists of 10 residues. The CDR3 sequence is CASSFQEQFF. The CDR3 nucleotides are TGTGCCAGCAGCTTCCAGGAGCAGTTCTTC.

This clonotype was seen ten or more times. This chain links TRBV2 with TRBJ1-1; D uncertain. CDR1 is SNHLY, CDR2 FYNNEI, per germline. The length of the CDR3 is 12 residues. V shed 8 bases and J shed 3 bases, with 10 bases lying between them. This CDR3 is CASGVGDTEAFF. CDR3 nucleotides: TGTGCCAGCGGGGTGGGCGACACTGAAGCTTTCTTT.

The chain links TRBV6-5 to TRBJ2-1; 7 nucleotides line up with TRBD1. CDR3 length: 15 amino acids. V shed 6 bases and J 0 bases; nucleotides not matched to a gene: 5. Germline-derived CDR1 and CDR2 are MNHEY and SVGAGI. The CDR3 here is CASRYRDSSYNEQFF. Written as DNA, the CDR3 is TGTGCCAGCAGGTACCGGGACAGCTCCTACAATGAGCAGTTCTTC.

This clonotype showed up just a few times. The rearrangement uses TRBV20-1 and TRBJ2-5, with 7 bases aligning to TRBD1. The CDR3 length is 16 residues. Germline CDR1 is DFQATT and CDR2 is SNEGSKA (reference sequence). V lost 0 bases and J lost 7; bases outside the gene matches: 14. In DNA, the CDR3 is TGCAGTGCTAGAGAGGCAGGGGGTGGGTGGGATAGGACCCAGTACTTC. Its translation: CSAREAGGGWDRTQYF.

The chain couples TRBV5-6 to TRBJ2-1, with 13 bases matching TRBD2. Germline loops: CDR1 SGHDT, CDR2 YYEEEE. The CDR3 spans 15 residues. Trimming cost V 3 bases and J 5 bases; bases outside gene matches: 2. CDR3: CASSSGLAGDNEQFF. The CDR3, as DNA: TGTGCCAGCAGCTCCGGACTAGCGGGGGACAATGAGCAGTTCTTC.

This clonotype was seen more than once but under ten times. This chain uses TRBV11-2 with TRBJ1-2; 7 bases are a match to TRBD1. Germline V CDR1 and CDR2: SGHAT, FQNNGV. The CDR3 is made up of 15 amino acids. J was trimmed by 4 bases and V by 0 bases; bases with no gene match: 5. The CDR3 region has the DNA TGTGCCAGCAGCTTAGATCTCCGGGACAGCTATGGCTACACCTTC. Translating it yields CASSLDLRDSYGYTF.